The rows below give T cell receptor beta chains drawn from one sample of a study of OX40 agonist ivuxolimab in advanced cancers. The method was immunoSEQ multiplex PCR; TCRdb's version includes in-frame clones alone and lacks a portion of them. The sample carries about 94,000 clones, about 90% recorded once. Source: CD4+ or CD8+ T cells sorted from blood, taken in a trial of the OX40 agonist ivuxolimab. These receptor sequences come from an adult with an advanced solid tumor such as melanoma, head and neck, liver or kidney cancer. Both conserved end residues are part of each CDR3. A D gene is named only where the DNA matches it firmly. Clone size appears in some rows only: once, few, many, or a class for an expanded clone.

clone size	V gene	D gene	J gene	CDR3 DNA	CDR3 protein
few	TRBV19	TRBD2	TRBJ2-7	TGTGCCAGTAGTATAGATCCTCCTAGCGGGAGCTCCTACGAGCAGTACTTC	CASSIDPPSGSSYEQYF
-	TRBV5-8	-	TRBJ2-7	TGTGCCAGCAGCCCCAGGGTCCCCGGGGCCTACGAGCAGTACTTC	CASSPRVPGAYEQYF
once	TRBV9	-	TRBJ1-3	TGTGCCAGCAGCCCCGCCGAATACTCTGGAAACACCATATATTTT	CASSPAEYSGNTIYF
-	TRBV6-1	TRBD2	TRBJ2-1	TGTGCCAGCAGTGAAGAGGCGGGGGGTTACAATGAGCAGTTCTTC	CASSEEAGGYNEQFF
-	TRBV29-1	-	TRBJ1-1	TGCAGCGTTTTTGGGGGCTCTGAAGCTTTCTTT	CSVFGGSEAFF
-	TRBV18	-	TRBJ2-5	TGTGCCAGCTCACCAGGACAGATAGGAGAGACCCAGTACTTC	CASSPGQIGETQYF
-	TRBV7-2	-	TRBJ1-1	TGTGCCAGCAGCTTAATGGGCTGGACTGAAGCTTTCTTT	CASSLMGWTEAFF
-	TRBV6-1	TRBD1	TRBJ2-3	TGTGCCAGCGGGCAGGACAGGGGGGAGGCAGATACGCAGTATTTT	CASGQDRGEADTQYF
once	TRBV18	-	TRBJ2-5	TGTGCCAGCTCACCACTTTCTGCCATTCAAGAGACCCAGTACTTC	CASSPLSAIQETQYF
-	TRBV9	TRBD1	TRBJ1-1	TGTGCCAGCAGCACCGGACAGGGATTACGGAACACTGAAGCTTTCTTT	CASSTGQGLRNTEAFF
-	TRBV28	TRBD2	TRBJ2-3	TGTGCCAGCAGTTTACTCGTAGCGGGGTCCCGCAGCACAGATACGCAGTATTTT	CASSLLVAGSRSTDTQYF
-	TRBV6-1	-	TRBJ1-2	TGTGCCAGCAGTTTACAGGTGGACTATGGCTACACCTTC	CASSLQVDYGYTF
-	TRBV7-2	TRBD1	TRBJ2-5	TGTGCCAGCAGTCGGGACAGGGGGCGAGAGACCCAGTACTTC	CASSRDRGRETQYF
-	TRBV7-2	TRBD1	TRBJ2-5	TGTGCCAGCAGCTTAGTAGGGACAGGGGCGGAGACCCAGTACTTC	CASSLVGTGAETQYF
-	TRBV7-3	-	TRBJ2-2	TGTGCCAGCAGCGCACCCGGGACTCACGCCGGGGAGCTGTTTTTT	CASSAPGTHAGELFF
-	TRBV7-9	-	TRBJ1-1	TGTGCCAGCAGCTTAAGGGGGAACACTGAAGCTTTCTTT	CASSLRGNTEAFF
-	TRBV4-3	TRBD2	TRBJ2-4	TGCGCCAGCAGCCAAGATCTAGCGGGAGGGGGGGGCATTCAGTACTTC	CASSQDLAGGGGIQYF
-	TRBV30	-	TRBJ1-3	TGTGCCTGGGGGACCTCTGGAAACACCATATATTTT	CAWGTSGNTIYF
-	TRBV27	-	TRBJ2-7	TGTGCCAGCAGTTTGGGTCGCCGCTCCTACGAGCAGTACTTC	CASSLGRRSYEQYF
-	TRBV19	TRBD1	TRBJ1-3	TGTGCCAGTCGACAGGGGGCTGGAAACACCATATATTTT	CASRQGAGNTIYF
-	TRBV7-8	-	TRBJ2-3	TGTGCCAGCAGCTTATCGGGACATACGCAGTATTTT	CASSLSGHTQYF
-	TRBV7-9	-	TRBJ1-2	TGTGCCAGCAGCCGTGCGGGACGCCTAGGCTACACCTTC	CASSRAGRLGYTF
-	TRBV28	-	TRBJ2-5	TGTGCCAGCAGTTCCAGGGTACAAGAGACCCAGTACTTC	CASSSRVQETQYF
-	TRBV28	-	TRBJ2-3	TGTGCCAGCAGTTTAGCAGGGGCAGATACGCAGTATTTT	CASSLAGADTQYF
-	TRBV7-2	-	TRBJ2-7	TGTGCCAGCAGCTTAGTTACAGGTCGGGTTAGCTCCTACGAGCAGTACTTC	CASSLVTGRVSSYEQYF
-	TRBV5-1	-	TRBJ1-1	TGCGCCAGCAGCTTGGCCCGGAACACTGAAGCTTTCTTT	CASSLARNTEAFF
-	TRBV5-3	TRBD1	TRBJ1-5	TGTGCCAGAAGCTTGGGTTTGGAGCGAGGGGGCTCTCAGCCCCAGCATTTT	CARSLGLERGGSQPQHF
-	TRBV6-5	-	TRBJ1-5	TGTGCCAGCAGTTACCGACCCGGAAATCAGCCCCAGCATTTT	CASSYRPGNQPQHF
-	TRBV19	TRBD2	TRBJ2-7	TGTGCCACCTCTCTAGCGGAAGGTCTCTCCTACGAGCAGTACTTC	CATSLAEGLSYEQYF
-	TRBV9	-	TRBJ2-2	TGTGCCAGCAGCGTAGGGCCGGCAAGCGTCACCGGGGAGCTGTTTTTT	CASSVGPASVTGELFF
-	TRBV9	TRBD1	TRBJ1-1	TGTGCCAGCAGCCCCCAGACAGGGGGAGACACTGAAGCTTTCTTT	CASSPQTGGDTEAFF
-	TRBV5-1	-	TRBJ2-1	TGCGCCAGCAGCTTGGGCTATGCCATGCGCCGAACGGGCAATGAGCAGTTCTTC	CASSLGYAMRRTGNEQFF